The following is a T cell receptor beta chain sequence with its context. The CDR3 is 16 amino acids. With V trimmed by 1 base and J by 2 bases, 4 bases remained unmatched. Germline CDR1 reads MGHDK; CDR2 reads SYGVNS. Method: immunoSEQ multiplex PCR; TCRdb's copy keeps in-frame clones and lacks some. The sample consists of 950,000 to 1,300,000 clones, about 70% of them appearing once. The sample belongs to a study of shared clonotypes between healthy human individuals. V is TRBV25-1 and J is TRBJ2-3, with 9 bases identical to TRBD2. The sequencing sample was made of memory CD4+ T cells sorted from blood. Subset indicated: CD45RA-negative fraction. This TCR was recovered from a man between 18 and 35 years old in good health. DNA of the CDR3: TGTGCCAGCAGTGAATTCCCTAGCGGGAACACAGATACGCAGTATTTT. Its protein is CASSEFPSGNTDTQYF. Together with reference TRBV25-1 and TRBJ2-3, the CDR3 gives the full variable domain: EADIYQTPRYLVIGTGKKITLECSQTMGHDKMYWYQQDPGMELHLIHYSYGVNSTEKGDLSSESTVSRIRTEHFPLTLESARPSHTSQYLCASSEFPSGNTDTQYFGPGTRLTVL.